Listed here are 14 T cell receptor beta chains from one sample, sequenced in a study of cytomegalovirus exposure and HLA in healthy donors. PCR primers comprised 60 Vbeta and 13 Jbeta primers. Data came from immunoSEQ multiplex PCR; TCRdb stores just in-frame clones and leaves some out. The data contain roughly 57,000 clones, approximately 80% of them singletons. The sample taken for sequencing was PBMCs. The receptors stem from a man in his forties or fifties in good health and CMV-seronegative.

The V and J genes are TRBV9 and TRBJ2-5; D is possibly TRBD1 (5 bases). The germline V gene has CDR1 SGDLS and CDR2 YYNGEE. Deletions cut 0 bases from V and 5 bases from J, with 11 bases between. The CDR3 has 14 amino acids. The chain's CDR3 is CASSVVEGAETQYF. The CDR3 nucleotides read TGTGCCAGCAGCGTAGTGGAAGGGGCGGAGACCCAGTACTTC.

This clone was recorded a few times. CDR3 protein: CASSFRQGRTEAFF. CDR3 DNA sequence: TGTGCCAGCAGTTTTAGACAGGGGAGGACTGAAGCTTTCTTT. The rearrangement joins TRBV28 to TRBJ1-1, with 8 bases identical to TRBD1. The CDR3 loop spans 14 amino acids. V was clipped by 3 bases and J by 5 bases; unmatched bases: 5. The germline CDR1 and CDR2 sequences are MDHEN and SYDVKM.

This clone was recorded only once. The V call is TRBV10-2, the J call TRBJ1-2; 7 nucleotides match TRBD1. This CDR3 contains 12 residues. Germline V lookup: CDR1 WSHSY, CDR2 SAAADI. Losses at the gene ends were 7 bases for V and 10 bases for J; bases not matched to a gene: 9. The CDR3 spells CASTPTDRVYTF. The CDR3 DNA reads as TGCGCCAGCACCCCTACCGACAGGGTCTACACCTTC.

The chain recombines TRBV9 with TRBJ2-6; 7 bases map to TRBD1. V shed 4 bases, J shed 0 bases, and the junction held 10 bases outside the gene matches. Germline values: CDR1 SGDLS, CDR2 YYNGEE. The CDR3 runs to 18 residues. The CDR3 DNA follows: TGTGCCAGCAGCCCCAGAGGCAGGGGGAACTCTGGGGCCAACGTCCTGACTTTC. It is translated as CASSPRGRGNSGANVLTF.

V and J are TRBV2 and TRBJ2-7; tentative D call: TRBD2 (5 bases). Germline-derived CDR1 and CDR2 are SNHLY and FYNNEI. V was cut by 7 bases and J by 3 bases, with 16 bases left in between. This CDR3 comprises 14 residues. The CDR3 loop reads CASNGGDINYEQYF. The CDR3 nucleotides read TGTGCCAGCAACGGAGGAGATATCAACTACGAGCAGTACTTC.

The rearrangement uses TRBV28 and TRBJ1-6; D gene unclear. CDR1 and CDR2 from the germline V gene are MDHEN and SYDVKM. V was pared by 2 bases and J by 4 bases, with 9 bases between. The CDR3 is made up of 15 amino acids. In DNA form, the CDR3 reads TGTGCCAGCAGTTTAGCCGGGTCTTATAATTCACCCCTCCACTTT. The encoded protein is CASSLAGSYNSPLHF.

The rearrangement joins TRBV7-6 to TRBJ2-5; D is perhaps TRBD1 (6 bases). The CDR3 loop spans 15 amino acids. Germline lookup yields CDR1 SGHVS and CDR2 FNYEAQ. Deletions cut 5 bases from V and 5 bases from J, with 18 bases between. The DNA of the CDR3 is TGTGCCAGCAGCCCTGGGGCAGGGGCGAGGGAGACCCAGTACTTC. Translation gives CASSPGAGARETQYF.

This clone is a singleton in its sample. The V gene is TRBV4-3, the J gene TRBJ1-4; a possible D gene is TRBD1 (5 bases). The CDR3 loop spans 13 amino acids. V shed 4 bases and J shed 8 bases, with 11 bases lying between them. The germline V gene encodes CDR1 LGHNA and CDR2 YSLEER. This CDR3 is CASSLQGMEKLFF. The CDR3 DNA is TGCGCCAGCAGCCTTCAGGGTATGGAAAAACTGTTTTTT.

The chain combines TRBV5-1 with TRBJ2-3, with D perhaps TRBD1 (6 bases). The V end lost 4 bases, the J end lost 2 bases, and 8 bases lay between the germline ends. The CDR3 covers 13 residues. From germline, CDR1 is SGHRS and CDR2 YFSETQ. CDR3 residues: CASSPGDTDTQYF. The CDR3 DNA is TGCGCCAGCAGCCCAGGGGACACAGATACGCAGTATTTT.

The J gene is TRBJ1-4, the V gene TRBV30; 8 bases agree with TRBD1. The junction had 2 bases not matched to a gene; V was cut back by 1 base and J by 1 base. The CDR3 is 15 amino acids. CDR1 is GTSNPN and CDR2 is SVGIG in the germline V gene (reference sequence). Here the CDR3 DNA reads TGTGCCTGGAGTGACGACAGGGGAACTAATGAAAAACTGTTTTTT. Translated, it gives CAWSDDRGTNEKLFF.

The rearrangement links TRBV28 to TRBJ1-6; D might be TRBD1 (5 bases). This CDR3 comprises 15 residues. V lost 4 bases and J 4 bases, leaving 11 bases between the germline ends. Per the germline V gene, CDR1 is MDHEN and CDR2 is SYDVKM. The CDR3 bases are TGTGCCAGCAGTTCCAGGACACTTTATAATTCACCCCTCCACTTT. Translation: CASSSRTLYNSPLHF.

The CDR3 region has the DNA TGTGCCAGCAGTGAAGGCCGAGGGTATGGCTACACCTTC. Its translation is CASSEGRGYGYTF. This sequence joins TRBV6-4 and TRBJ1-2; D unclear. The CDR3 is 13 residues long. Germline-derived CDR1 and CDR2 are MRHNA and SNTAGT. Trimming took 3 bases from V and 5 from J, leaving 10 bases between them.

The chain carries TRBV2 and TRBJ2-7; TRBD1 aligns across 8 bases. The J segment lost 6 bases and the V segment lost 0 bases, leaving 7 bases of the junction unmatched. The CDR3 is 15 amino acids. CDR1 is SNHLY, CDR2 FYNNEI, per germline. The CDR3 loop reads CASSEAQGQGSEQYF. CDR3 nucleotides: TGTGCCAGCAGTGAAGCGCAAGGACAGGGCTCCGAGCAGTACTTC.

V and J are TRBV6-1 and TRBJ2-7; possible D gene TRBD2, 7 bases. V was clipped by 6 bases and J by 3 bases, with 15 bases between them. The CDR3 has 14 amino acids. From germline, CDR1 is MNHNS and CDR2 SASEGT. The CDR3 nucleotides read TGTGCCAGCAGGCCCTCGGGGGGCATCTACGAGCAGTACTTC. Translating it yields CASRPSGGIYEQYF.